Below are 32 T cell receptor beta chains sequenced from a single sample in a study of T cell changes during pregnancy in multiple sclerosis (dated by TCRdb to about 2019). Library construction relied on the immunoSEQ multiplex PCR assay. TCRdb obtained this table from immuneACCESS and retained in-frame rearrangements with V and J assigned. These tables miss some clones; where compared with another copy, unresolved V genes account for less than half of the shortfall, and the remainder is unexplained. The sample contains tens of thousands of clones, over 80% of them found a single time. The leading ten clones occupy 2.8% of the sample. Specimen: peripheral blood, collected in the third trimester of pregnancy. Receptors were obtained from a female donor in good health, enrolled as a control in a pregnancy study.

The rearrangement joins TRBV29-1 to TRBJ2-5; D unresolved. The germline V gene encodes CDR1 SQVTM and CDR2 ANQGSEA. The V end lost 4 bases, the J end lost 2 bases, and 8 bases lay between the germline ends. The length of the CDR3 is 12 residues. The CDR3 nucleotides are TGCAGCGTTGGACACAAACAAGAGACCCAGTACTTC. Translated: CSVGHKQETQYF.

V and J are TRBV18 and TRBJ2-1; possible D gene TRBD2, 5 bases. V was cut by 2 bases and J by 6 bases, with 14 bases left in between. Looked up from germline, CDR1 is KGHSH and CDR2 is LQKENI. The CDR3 spans 15 residues. In DNA form, the CDR3 reads TGTGCCAGCTCACCATTCGCGGGTACGGTCAATGAGCAGTTCTTC. Amino acids: CASSPFAGTVNEQFF.

The V and J genes are TRBV28 and TRBJ2-1; D may be TRBD2 (5 bases). Trimming pared 3 bases from V and 6 bases from J, leaving 15 bases between. Per germline, CDR1 MDHEN and CDR2 SYDVKM. The CDR3 is made up of 15 amino acids. Here the CDR3 DNA reads TGTGCCAGCAGTTTCGCGGGCTGGAGATTCAATGAGCAGTTCTTC. It specifies CASSFAGWRFNEQFF.

This chain connects TRBV5-6 to TRBJ1-1; no reliable D call. The CDR3 runs to 11 residues. Trimming took 4 bases from V and 11 from J, leaving 12 bases between them. The germline V gene has CDR1 SGHDT and CDR2 YYEEEE. CDR3 protein: CASSGKRGAFF. Here the CDR3 DNA reads TGTGCCAGCAGCGGAAAAAGAGGGGCTTTCTTT.

V is TRBV11-2 and J is TRBJ2-1; 9 nucleotides align to TRBD1. In germline, CDR1 is SGHAT, CDR2 FQNNGV. The V and J ends lost 0 bases and 12 bases, in that order; junction bases with no gene match: 9. This CDR3 region has 15 residues. CDR3 in amino acids: CASSLEAGQGASQFF. The CDR3 nucleotides are TGTGCCAGCAGCTTAGAAGCGGGACAGGGAGCTTCGCAGTTCTTC.

The CDR3 region has the DNA TGTGCCAGCAGCGTCCCTAGCGGGGGGCTCTACAATGAGCAGTTCTTC. Its protein product is CASSVPSGGLYNEQFF. The chain links TRBV9 to TRBJ2-1; TRBD2 matches 11 bases. The V and J ends lost 2 bases and 3 bases, in that order; junction bases with no gene match: 4. Looked up from germline, CDR1 is SGDLS and CDR2 is YYNGEE. This CDR3 is 16 amino acids long.

The rearrangement uses TRBV5-4 and TRBJ1-2; TRBD1 agrees at 9 bases. Germline values: CDR1 SGHNT, CDR2 YYREEE (reference sequence). V was clipped by 0 bases and J by 6 bases; unmatched bases: 6. This CDR3 has 15 amino acids. CDR3 bases: TGTGCCAGCAGCTTGGCCGGGACAGGGAGTAATGGCTACACCTTC. This gives the protein CASSLAGTGSNGYTF.

This rearrangement joins TRBV21-1 to TRBJ1-2. TRBV21-1 is marked as a pseudogene. The CDR3 length is 23 residues. This CDR3 is CASSKDRIGAPSMAGSRLWSYTF. The CDR3 coding sequence is TGTGCCAGCAGCAAAGACAGGATTGGGGCCCCCTCTATGGCGGGGAGTCGGCTATGGAGCTACACCTTC.

V gene TRBV4-1 combines with J gene TRBJ2-5; the D gene is possibly TRBD1 (5 bases). V was cut by 5 bases and J by 5 bases, with 12 bases left in between. Per germline, CDR1 MGHRA and CDR2 YSYEKL. The CDR3 runs 13 residues. CDR3 coding DNA: TGCGCCAGCAGCTTGGCAGGGCGGGAGACCCAGTACTTC. It yields the protein CASSLAGRETQYF.

The chain combines TRBV4-3 with TRBJ2-6, with D unclear. The germline CDR1 and CDR2 sequences are LGHNA and YSLEER. This CDR3 has 16 amino acids. V was cut by 1 base and J by 1 base, with 8 bases left in between. DNA for the CDR3: TGCGCCAGCAGCCAAGTGGCTGAATCTGGGGCCAACGTCCTGACTTTC. It specifies CASSQVAESGANVLTF.

The V gene is TRBV5-8, the J gene TRBJ1-6, with 7 bases fitting TRBD1. CDR3 length: 16 residues. Germline CDR1 SGHTS, CDR2 YDEGEE. J was trimmed by 2 bases and V by 4 bases; bases with no gene match: 6. In DNA form, the CDR3 reads TGTGCCAGCAGCGTCGGGACAGAACCCTATAATTCACCCCTCCACTTT. Protein sequence: CASSVGTEPYNSPLHF.

The chain has TRBV7-2 and TRBJ2-3; possible D gene TRBD1, 6 bases. Looked up from germline, CDR1 is SGHTA and CDR2 is FQGNSA. The V end was cut by 5 bases, the J end by 5 bases, with 14 bases between. This CDR3 contains 14 residues. The CDR3 sequence: CASSQGSRGDTQYF. For the CDR3, the DNA is TGTGCCAGCAGCCAGGGGTCCCGGGGAGATACGCAGTATTTT.

The chain combines TRBV5-1 with TRBJ1-1, with TRBD1 matching over 7 bases. The length of the CDR3 is 17 residues. Germline V gives CDR1 SGHRS, CDR2 YFSETQ. After removal of 4 bases from V and 5 bases from J, the junction contained 17 bases not matched to a gene. The CDR3 DNA is TGCGCCAGCAGCACGGACAGGTTTGGTCTCCCTTGGACTGAAGCTTTCTTT. This codes for CASSTDRFGLPWTEAFF.

The rearrangement uses TRBV7-9 and TRBJ2-5; TRBD1 agrees at 8 bases. Germline CDR1 SEHNR, CDR2 FQNEAQ (reference sequence). The CDR3 has 15 amino acids. V gave up 5 bases and J gave up 5 bases; unmatched junction bases: 10. CDR3 nucleotide sequence: TGTGCCAGCAGCCTTCAGGGGGCGATCGGGGAGACCCAGTACTTC. Its protein is CASSLQGAIGETQYF.

The rearrangement joins TRBV7-2 to TRBJ1-2; no clear D gene. V lost 1 base and J 1 base, leaving 4 bases between the germline ends. The CDR3 covers 13 residues. Germline V gene sequence: CDR1 SGHTA, CDR2 FQGNSA. The CDR3 nucleotides read TGTGCCAGCAGCTTAGACGGTAACTATGGCTACACCTTC. This encodes CASSLDGNYGYTF.

The rearrangement uses TRBV19 and TRBJ2-7; TRBD1 aligns across 8 bases. Germline assignment: CDR1 LNHDA and CDR2 SQIVND (reference sequence). J was trimmed by 2 bases and V by 3 bases; bases with no gene match: 3. This CDR3 has 14 amino acids. CDR3 sequence reads: CASSIGTGPYEQYF. The CDR3 DNA reads as TGTGCCAGTAGTATCGGGACAGGCCCCTACGAGCAGTACTTC.

This CDR3 reads CASSLDRGQNIQYF. The DNA for the CDR3 is TGTGCCAGCAGCCTGGACAGGGGCCAAAACATTCAGTACTTC. The rearrangement links TRBV27 to TRBJ2-4; 9 bases are a match to TRBD1. The germline V gene has CDR1 MNHEY and CDR2 SMNVEV (reference sequence). The CDR3 consists of 14 residues. The V and J ends lost 6 bases and 5 bases, in that order; junction bases with no gene match: 5.

CDR3 nucleotides: TGCGCCAGCAGCGCGGGACTAGCGAGTTACAATGAGCAGTTCTTC. Encoded protein: CASSAGLASYNEQFF. The J gene is TRBJ2-1, the V gene TRBV5-1; 10 bases line up with TRBD2. Germline assignment: CDR1 SGHRS and CDR2 YFSETQ. V trimming: 4 bases; J trimming: 4 bases; junction bases outside the gene matches: 5. The CDR3 covers 15 residues.

The gene calls are TRBV19 and TRBJ2-1; 9 bases are shared with TRBD1. Germline CDR1 is LNHDA and CDR2 is SQIVND (reference sequence). After removal of 0 bases from V and 5 bases from J, the junction contained 11 bases not matched to a gene. The CDR3 has 18 residues. The CDR3 nucleotides read TGTGCCAGTAGTATAGATCCTCTACAGGGGGCAGGGGACAATGAGCAGTTCTTC. The encoded protein is CASSIDPLQGAGDNEQFF. Combining the CDR3 with reference TRBV19 and TRBJ2-1 gives the whole variable domain DGGITQSPKYLFRKEGQNVTLSCEQNLNHDAMYWYRQDPGQGLRLIYYSQIVNDFQKGDIAEGYSVSREKKESFPLTVTSAQKNPTAFYLCASSIDPLQGAGDNEQFFGPGTRLTVL.

The chain links TRBV6-1 to TRBJ2-1; possible D gene TRBD2, 6 bases. The CDR3 loop spans 14 amino acids. V dropped 8 bases and J dropped 4 bases, with 15 bases sitting between them. CDR1 is MNHNS and CDR2 is SASEGT in the germline V gene. CDR3 sequence reads: CASGPSALYNEQFF. The CDR3 DNA follows: TGTGCCAGCGGGCCTAGCGCGCTATACAATGAGCAGTTCTTC.

The J gene is TRBJ1-1, the V gene TRBV7-9; unclear D gene. Per germline, CDR1 SEHNR and CDR2 FQNEAQ (reference sequence). V was pared by 2 bases and J by 0 bases, with 7 bases between. There are 14 residues in the CDR3. The CDR3 reads CASSLLTVNTEAFF. The CDR3 DNA reads TGTGCCAGCAGCTTACTAACAGTGAACACTGAAGCTTTCTTT.

CDR3 in amino acids: CSVDRGEDYGYTF. CDR3 sequence (DNA): TGCAGCGTTGACCGGGGTGAGGACTATGGCTACACCTTC. This sequence joins TRBV29-1 and TRBJ1-2; D unresolved. The CDR3 spans 13 residues. Germline CDR1 is SQVTM and CDR2 is ANQGSEA. Deletions cut 3 bases from V and 3 bases from J, with 11 bases between.

This clone was counted a few times. The chain carries TRBV29-1 and TRBJ1-1; D is possibly TRBD1 (5 bases). Trimming cost V 2 bases and J 10 bases, with 8 bases left between them. The CDR3 covers 10 residues. CDR1 is SQVTM and CDR2 is ANQGSEA in the germline V gene. The CDR3: CSVERRGAFF. In DNA form, the CDR3 reads TGCAGCGTTGAACGAAGGGGAGCTTTCTTT. The full variable domain, with the rest looked up from reference TRBV29-1 and TRBJ1-1, is SAVISQKPSRDICQRGTSLTIQCQVDSQVTMMFWYRQQPGQSLTLIATANQGSEATYESGFVIDKFPISRPNLTFSTLTVSNMSPEDSSIYLCSVERRGAFFGQGTRLTVV.

The rearrangement links TRBV19 to TRBJ1-2; 10 positions match TRBD1. The CDR3 has 16 amino acids. V dropped 3 bases and J dropped 7; count of bases not matched to a gene: 11. Germline V gives CDR1 LNHDA, CDR2 SQIVND (reference sequence). CDR3 sequence reads: CASSILPRDRGRGYTF. Written as DNA, the CDR3 is TGTGCCAGTAGTATTCTCCCTCGGGACAGGGGTCGTGGCTACACCTTC.

The V call is TRBV18, the J call TRBJ1-2, with D possibly TRBD1 on 5 matching bases. CDR3 size: 13 residues. CDR1 KGHSH and CDR2 LQKENI come from the germline V gene. The V and J ends lost 5 bases and 4 bases respectively, with 11 bases between them. In DNA form, the CDR3 reads TGTGCCAGCTCAGGGGACGGGAGCTATGGCTACACCTTC. Translated, it gives CASSGDGSYGYTF.

The chain combines TRBV5-6 with TRBJ2-5; 8 positions agree with TRBD2. V lost 0 bases and J lost 7; bases outside the gene matches: 11. The germline gives CDR1 SGHDT, CDR2 YYEEEE. The CDR3 is made up of 16 amino acids. DNA for the CDR3: TGTGCCAGCAGCTTGGCCGGTCTAGCGGGTGGAACGACCCAGTACTTC. It is translated as CASSLAGLAGGTTQYF.

The chain recombines TRBV21-1 with TRBJ1-5; the D call of TRBD1 is as the table states it, not checked on the DNA. TRBV21-1 is annotated as a pseudogene. This CDR3 region has 18 residues. CDR3 in DNA: TGTGCCAGCACCTTCGGGACACCTCAGTCGAATAGCAATCAGCCCCAGCATTTT. Translating it yields CASTFGTPQSNSNQPQHF.

V is TRBV4-2 and J is TRBJ2-5; 11 bases align to TRBD2. The CDR3 consists of 15 residues. Germline lookup yields CDR1 LGHNA and CDR2 YNFKEQ. V shed 5 bases and J 4 bases; nucleotides not matched to a gene: 6. The chain's CDR3 is CASSDGTSGLETQYF. CDR3 sequence (DNA): TGTGCCAGCAGCGACGGGACTAGCGGTCTAGAGACCCAGTACTTC.

The gene calls are TRBV5-6 and TRBJ2-3, with unresolved D. V shed 3 bases and J shed 0 bases, with 11 bases lying between them. The CDR3 spans 15 residues. Germline V gives CDR1 SGHDT, CDR2 YYEEEE. The CDR3 region is CASSSLSRSTDTQYF. Here the CDR3 DNA reads TGTGCCAGCAGCTCTCTAAGTCGGAGCACAGATACGCAGTATTTT.

The gene calls are TRBV5-1 and TRBJ1-1; D unresolved. Trimming pared 1 base from V and 4 bases from J, leaving 8 bases between. Germline CDR1 is SGHRS and CDR2 is YFSETQ. This CDR3 is built from 13 residues. The CDR3 region is CASSLYAGTEAFF. The DNA for the CDR3 is TGCGCCAGCAGCTTGTACGCGGGCACTGAAGCTTTCTTT.

The J gene is TRBJ2-7, the V gene TRBV4-2; 14 positions match TRBD2. V lost 2 bases, J lost 2 bases, and 5 bases stayed unmatched. The CDR3 extends over 17 amino acids. In germline, CDR1 is LGHNA, CDR2 YNFKEQ. CDR3 protein: CASSQRLAGGDAYEQYF. CDR3 DNA sequence: TGTGCCAGCAGCCAACGACTAGCGGGGGGGGATGCCTACGAGCAGTACTTC.

V gene TRBV4-1 combines with J gene TRBJ1-6, with D possibly TRBD1 on 6 matching bases. The CDR3 loop spans 16 amino acids. From germline, CDR1 is MGHRA and CDR2 YSYEKL. V was pared by 0 bases and J by 8 bases, with 14 bases between. The CDR3 DNA sequence: TGCGCCAGCAGCCAAGAAAGGGGGGGTAGGGATTCACCCCTCCACTTT. Amino acid sequence: CASSQERGGRDSPLHF.